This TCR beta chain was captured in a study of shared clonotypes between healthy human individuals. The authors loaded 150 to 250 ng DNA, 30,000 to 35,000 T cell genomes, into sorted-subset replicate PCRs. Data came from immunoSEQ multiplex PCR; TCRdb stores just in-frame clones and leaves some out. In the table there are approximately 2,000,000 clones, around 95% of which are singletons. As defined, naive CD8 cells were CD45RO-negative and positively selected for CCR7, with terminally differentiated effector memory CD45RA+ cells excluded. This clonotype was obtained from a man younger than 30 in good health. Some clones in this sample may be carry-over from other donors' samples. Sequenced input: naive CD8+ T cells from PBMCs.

The DNA for the CDR3 is TGTGCCAGCAGCCCCCGACTAGCGCGAGCCTACAATGAGCAGTTCTTC. Protein product: CASSPRLARAYNEQFF. The gene calls are TRBV7-9 and TRBJ2-1; 8 nucleotides agree with TRBD2. V trimming: 5 bases; J trimming: 2 bases; junction bases outside the gene matches: 8. Germline CDR1 and CDR2: SEHNR and FQNEAQ (reference sequence). The CDR3 loop spans 16 amino acids.